The clone carrying this T cell receptor beta chain was counted many times. Germline V CDR1 and CDR2: SEHNR, FQNEAQ (reference sequence). The CDR3 loop spans 17 amino acids. The trim removed 5 bases at V and 2 bases at J, leaving 6 bases unmatched. The data derive from a study of kidney transplant recipient with SARS-CoV-2 infection. Each CDR3 protein is one row after TCRdb ran MiXCR on the reads. The table records under 250,000 distinct CDR3 sequences, about 28% of them present only once. The chain links TRBV7-9 to TRBJ2-6; 10 nucleotides agree with TRBD1. The sample consisted of a blood sample, taken at baseline and between days 110 and 120 from a kidney transplant recipient. The source is a male patient in his 30s who had COVID-19 and was a kidney transplant recipient. Some T cells may originate from the graft donor. The CDR3 DNA is TGTGCCAGCAGCACATACGGACAGGGGGCTGGGGCCAACGTCCTGACTTTC. It yields the protein CASSTYGQGAGANVLTF.